A single sample is the source of the 30 T cell receptor beta chains below, sequenced in a study of regulatory T cells in long-lasting Graves disease. Documented time point: persistent/refractory GD, antithyroid drugs over 5 years with positive TRAb. Generation of the TCR library employed RNA extracted from PBMCs. Assembly of TCR beta libraries relied on iRepertoire HTBI primers together with Arm-PCR of CDR3 regions. TCRdb called the multiplex PCR reads again in MiXCR, with one record for every CDR3 protein. The sample has roughly 500,000 distinct CDR3 sequences; under 25% are singletons. The sequenced sample was peripheral blood mononuclear cells (PBMCs), obtained when the disease was refractory, from a patient treated with antithyroid drugs. Source of these receptors: a female donor with Graves disease.

The chain couples TRBV19 to TRBJ1-1; D is unclear. Germline CDR1 is LNHDA and CDR2 is SQIVND (reference sequence). The CDR3 contains 13 residues. Trimming removed 5 bases from V and 5 bases from J, with 12 bases in between. The CDR3 DNA follows: TGTGCCAGTAGTGGGATCTTGGGTACTGAAGCTTTCTTT. It yields the protein CASSGILGTEAFF.

The CDR3 loop reads CASLVSRDRTAFF. DNA of the CDR3: TGTGCCAGTCTCGTCTCACGTGATCGAACAGCTTTCTTT. The rearrangement uses TRBV7-9 and TRBJ1-1; D ambiguous. This CDR3 is built from 13 residues. V lost 9 bases and J lost 10, with 21 bases in between. CDR1 is SEHNR and CDR2 is FQNEAQ in the germline V gene (reference sequence).

The V gene is TRBV7-9, the J gene TRBJ1-2; D ambiguous. The V gene's germline CDR1 is SEHNR and CDR2 FQNEAQ (reference sequence). Trimming shortened V by 5 bases and J by 7 bases, and 11 bases separated the two germline ends. The CDR3 runs to 12 residues. The CDR3 region is CASSPGGSGYTF. The CDR3 DNA follows: TGTGCCAGCAGCCCCGGCGGCAGTGGCTACACCTTC.

This clonotype has ten or more counts. This chain links TRBV10-3 with TRBJ1-1; 9 bases are a match to TRBD1. V gave up 6 bases and J gave up 5 bases; unmatched junction bases: 10. The germline CDR1 and CDR2 sequences are ENHRY and SYGVKD. The CDR3 totals 15 residues. CDR3 bases: TGTGCCATCAGAACCCCCGGGACAGGGAAAACTGAAGCTTTCTTT. Translation gives CAIRTPGTGKTEAFF.

V is TRBV15 and J is TRBJ2-1; 7 bases fit TRBD2. The CDR3 is 15 residues long. The trim removed 6 bases at V and 6 bases at J, leaving 11 bases unmatched. CDR1 is LNHNV, CDR2 YYDKDF, per germline (reference sequence). The CDR3 sequence is CATRTTSAPRNEQFF. The DNA of the CDR3 is TGTGCCACCAGAACAACTAGCGCTCCACGCAATGAGCAGTTCTTC.

In its sample, this clonotype was seen a few times. This chain links TRBV12-3 or TRBV12-4 with TRBJ1-5, with D perhaps matching TRBD1 (6 bases). CDR3 length equals 15 residues. V lost 2 bases, J lost 2 bases, and 10 bases lay in between. For the CDR3, the DNA is TGTGCCAGCAGTTTATTCGCAGGGGGCAATCAGCCCCAGCATTTT. Translating gives CASSLFAGGNQPQHF.

This clonotype has at least ten counts. The rearrangement links TRBV19 to TRBJ2-2, with 12 bases lining up with TRBD2. The V gene end was trimmed by 7 bases and the J gene end by 0 bases; junction bases not matched to a gene: 12. This CDR3 has 19 amino acids. Germline V gene data show CDR1 as LNHDA and CDR2 as SQIVND (reference sequence). CDR3 nucleotide sequence: TGTGCCAGTACCATCCGGACTAGCGGGACCCCTTCGAACACCGGGGAGCTGTTTTTT. It codes for CASTIRTSGTPSNTGELFF.

There are many counts of this clonotype. The chain uses TRBV7-9 and TRBJ1-6, with 10 bases fitting TRBD1. Germline lookup yields CDR1 SEHNR and CDR2 FQNEAQ (reference sequence). The trim removed 5 bases at V and 10 bases at J, leaving 8 bases unmatched. This CDR3 comprises 15 residues. CDR3 amino acids: CASSLGTGAKSPLHF. The CDR3 region has the DNA TGTGCCAGCAGCCTGGGGACAGGGGCTAAATCACCCCTCCACTTT.

This clonotype was found many times. The chain employs TRBV20-1 and TRBJ1-2, with a tentative D call TRBD1 (6 bases). This CDR3 has 14 residues. V lost 5 bases to trimming and J lost 0 bases, with 13 bases between them. In germline, CDR1 is DFQATT, CDR2 SNEGSKA (reference sequence). The CDR3, as DNA: TGCAGTGCTGCGGACAGACTCACTAACTATGGCTACACCTTC. Its translation: CSAADRLTNYGYTF.

V and J are TRBV6-1 and TRBJ1-4, with TRBD1 identical over 7 bases. The V and J ends lost 8 bases and 0 bases, in that order; junction bases with no gene match: 12. The germline CDR1 and CDR2 sequences are MNHNS and SASEGT. The CDR3 runs 17 residues. As DNA, the CDR3 is TGTGCCAGCGGCGATTCGGGACAGTACGCAACTAATGAAAAACTGTTTTTT. Protein product: CASGDSGQYATNEKLFF.

V is TRBV4-1 and J is TRBJ1-5; no firm D call. V lost 1 base and J lost 5, with 12 bases in between. Per germline, CDR1 MGHRA and CDR2 YSYEKL. The CDR3 is 15 residues long. The CDR3 is CASSQGPSSYQPQHF. CDR3 DNA: TGCGCCAGCAGCCAAGGCCCCTCATCCTATCAGCCCCAGCATTTT.

In this sample, this clonotype turned up a few times. The chain employs TRBV12-3 or TRBV12-4 and TRBJ1-4; D is uncertain. Between the trimmed V and J ends, which lost 3 bases and 8 bases, there was a span of 13 bases. The CDR3 has 14 amino acids. The CDR3: CASSFVGLVEKLFF. The CDR3 region has the DNA TGTGCCAGCAGTTTCGTGGGATTAGTGGAAAAACTGTTTTTT.

A few counts support this clonotype. The chain couples TRBV6-1 to TRBJ2-5; 8 bases fit TRBD2. V trimming: 7 bases; J trimming: 2 bases; junction bases outside the gene matches: 12. Germline V gene lookup returns CDR1 MNHNS and CDR2 SASEGT. The CDR3 is 16 amino acids. CDR3 in amino acids: CASTLTLSGAQETQYF. The CDR3 DNA reads as TGTGCCAGCACCTTGACCCTTAGCGGGGCACAAGAGACCCAGTACTTC.

This sequence joins TRBV7-6 and TRBJ2-1, with 12 nucleotides matching TRBD2. Germline V lookup: CDR1 SGHVS, CDR2 FNYEAQ. V dropped 1 base and J dropped 7; count of bases not matched to a gene: 11. The CDR3 covers 18 residues. The CDR3 here is CASSLVLAGGANRNEQFF. CDR3 in DNA: TGTGCCAGCAGCTTAGTTCTAGCGGGGGGGGCAAATAGAAATGAGCAGTTCTTC.

This clonotype has only a few counts. CDR3 loop: CASSQAWGLNTEAFF. The CDR3 coding sequence is TGTGCCAGCAGCCAAGCATGGGGGCTGAACACTGAAGCTTTCTTT. The chain has TRBV4-2 and TRBJ1-1; D may be TRBD1 (6 bases). CDR3 length: 15 amino acids. V lost 1 base and J 0 bases, leaving 9 bases between the germline ends. Germline V gives CDR1 LGHNA, CDR2 YNFKEQ.

This chain links TRBV15 with TRBJ1-5; TRBD1 matches 8 bases. Germline V CDR1 and CDR2: LNHNV, YYDKDF (reference sequence). Losses at the gene ends were 3 bases for V and 4 bases for J; bases not matched to a gene: 5. CDR3 length: 15 residues. CDR3 bases: TGTGCCACCAGCAGGTCTCGACAGGGGAATCAGCCCCAGCATTTT. This encodes CATSRSRQGNQPQHF.

V usage is TRBV6-1 and J usage is TRBJ2-7; D possibly uses TRBD1 or TRBD2 (6 bases each). Trimming left V 5 bases short and J 3 bases short, with 8 bases between. The CDR3 consists of 12 residues. Germline CDR1 reads MNHNS; CDR2 reads SASEGT. In nucleotides, the CDR3 is TGTGCCAGCAGTAGGGGGGACTACGAGCAGTACTTC. This gives the protein CASSRGDYEQYF.

This clonotype occurred many times. CDR3 nucleotides: TGTGCCAGCAGCCCAAGGATCCAGAAAACCTACGAGCAGTACTTC. Amino acid sequence: CASSPRIQKTYEQYF. The J gene is TRBJ2-7, the V gene TRBV11-2; no clear D gene. The CDR3 consists of 15 residues. Trimming cost V 5 bases and J 2 bases, with 16 bases left between them. The germline V gene has CDR1 SGHAT and CDR2 FQNNGV.

This clonotype was observed once. A much larger clone differs from this one at a single base, so this may be a read error. This CDR3 fails to terminate in the conserved phenylalanine or tryptophan, so it likely reflects a read error. The chain has TRBV7-2 and TRBJ1-1, with 8 bases lining up with TRBD1. CDR3 size: 15 residues. Losses at the gene ends were 1 base for V and 4 bases for J; bases not matched to a gene: 5. The germline V gene encodes CDR1 SGHTA and CDR2 FQGNSA. The CDR3 spells CASSLEQGGITEAFS. The CDR3 DNA is TGTGCCAGCAGCTTAGAACAGGGGGGCATCACTGAAGCTTTCTCT.

This clonotype showed up many times. The chain recombines TRBV6-5 with TRBJ2-7; the D is unclear. Germline V gene data show CDR1 as MNHEY and CDR2 as SVGAGI. The CDR3 is 12 amino acids. With 2 bases removed from V and 4 bases from J, the gap between germline ends came to 6 bases. The CDR3 nucleotides read TGTGCCAGCAGTTACGGGATATACGAGCAGTACTTC. Its protein product is CASSYGIYEQYF.

As concerns this clonotype: A much larger clone differs by one base, so this may be a read error. The chain is built from TRBV19 and TRBJ2-7; D gene ambiguous. This CDR3 is built from 13 residues. The germline V gene has CDR1 LNHDA and CDR2 SQIVND (reference sequence). CDR3: CASSITESYEQCF. CDR3 in DNA: TGTGCCAGTAGTATCACCGAGTCCTACGAGCAGTGCTTC.

This clonotype was seen repeatedly, ten times or more. The chain joins TRBV6-2 or TRBV6-3 to TRBJ2-7, with 8 bases aligning to TRBD2. The J segment lost 4 bases and the V segment lost 0 bases, leaving 5 bases of the junction unmatched. This CDR3 region has 15 residues. CDR1 is MNHEY and CDR2 is SVGEGT in the germline V gene. The CDR3 bases are TGTGCCAGCAGTTACTCGAGCGGGAGTGGGTACGAGCAGTACTTC. Amino acids: CASSYSSGSGYEQYF.

This clonotype was seen repeatedly, ten times or more. The chain joins TRBV7-9 to TRBJ2-7; 7 bases are a match to TRBD2. CDR3 length equals 14 residues. CDR1 and CDR2 (germline): SEHNR, FQNEAQ (reference sequence). Trimming removed 4 bases from V and 6 bases from J; junction bases left unmatched: 9. CDR3 region: CASSSMTSPREQYF. CDR3 DNA: TGTGCCAGCAGCTCGATGACTAGCCCGCGCGAGCAGTACTTC.

CDR3 nucleotides: TGTGCCAGCAGCTTGAAGACAGGGGGCCGGGACATTCAGTACTTC. It codes for CASSLKTGGRDIQYF. The chain joins TRBV7-9 to TRBJ2-4; 10 bases are shared with TRBD1. The germline gives CDR1 SEHNR, CDR2 FQNEAQ (reference sequence). The CDR3 consists of 15 residues. Unmatched junction bases numbered 7, after V lost 3 bases and J lost 8 bases. Full variable domain (remainder filled in from reference TRBV7-9 and TRBJ2-4): DTGVSQNPRHKITKRGQNVTFRCDPISEHNRLYWYRQTLGQGPEFLTYFQNEAQLEKSRLLSDRFSAERPKGSFSTLEIQRTEQGDSAMYLCASSLKTGGRDIQYFGAGTRLSVL.

This clonotype has a handful of counts. The chain has TRBV5-1 and TRBJ1-5; no firm D call. CDR1 and CDR2 from the germline V gene are SGHRS and YFSETQ. V lost 0 bases, J lost 2 bases, and 15 bases lay in between. The CDR3 is made up of 17 amino acids. As DNA, the CDR3 is TGCGCCAGCAGCTTGGGGGCGGGAGACTCGGGCAATCAGCCCCAGCATTTT. This encodes CASSLGAGDSGNQPQHF.

This clonotype showed up many times. This rearrangement joins TRBV2 to TRBJ2-2; D perhaps matches TRBD1 (5 bases). Germline values: CDR1 SNHLY, CDR2 FYNNEI. V was cut by 7 bases and J by 6 bases, with 18 bases left in between. This CDR3 has 15 amino acids. The CDR3 loop is CASTAIGVEAGELFF. The CDR3 region has the DNA TGTGCCAGCACCGCGATAGGGGTCGAGGCCGGGGAGCTGTTTTTT.

This rearrangement joins TRBV10-3 to TRBJ2-2, with TRBD1 matching over 8 bases. Germline trimming cut 3 bases from V and 4 bases from J; bases unmatched to any gene: 4. Germline V lookup: CDR1 ENHRY, CDR2 SYGVKD. This CDR3 contains 15 residues. CDR3 protein: CAISDLTGGTGELFF. Here the CDR3 DNA reads TGTGCCATCAGTGACCTTACAGGGGGCACCGGGGAGCTGTTTTTT.

At least ten counts were recorded for this clonotype. Here the CDR3 DNA reads TGTGCCAGCAGCTACCGAGCTGATCAGCCCCAGCATTTT. Protein: CASSYRADQPQHF. J is TRBJ1-5 and V is TRBV6-2 or TRBV6-3, with D uncertain. Trimming shortened V by 6 bases and J by 5 bases, and 11 bases separated the two germline ends. Germline CDR1 reads MNHEY; CDR2 reads SVGEGT. This CDR3 region has 13 residues.

This clonotype was observed a few times. This chain joins TRBV9 and TRBJ2-3; D is unclear. V was clipped by 3 bases and J by 3 bases, with 14 bases between them. In germline, CDR1 is SGDLS, CDR2 YYNGEE. The CDR3 is made up of 15 amino acids. The CDR3 DNA reads TGTGCCAGCAGCGCACCGGTTGCGGCTACAGATACGCAGTATTTT. This codes for CASSAPVAATDTQYF.

This clonotype was found many times. This chain links TRBV15 with TRBJ1-2; unclear D gene. Trimming took 4 bases from V and 5 from J, leaving 11 bases between them. The CDR3 consists of 13 residues. Germline lookup yields CDR1 LNHNV and CDR2 YYDKDF (reference sequence). The CDR3 spells CATSMRVGYGYTF. CDR3 bases: TGTGCCACCAGCATGAGGGTTGGTTATGGCTACACCTTC.